The rows below give T cell receptor beta chains drawn from one sample of a study of control samples from healthy donors and cancer patients. TCRdb's copy holds only in-frame clones and misses some; the assay was immunoSEQ multiplex PCR. The data contain 130,000 or so clones, roughly 91% of them singletons. Sequences were obtained from PBMCs. The receptors here all came from a man in his fifties with head and neck cancer. The CDR3 runs from the conserved cysteine through the conserved F or W. Fields, in order: D gene, CDR3 length, clone size, J gene, V gene, CDR3 DNA, CDR3 protein. The D gene is left open where the match is weak. Only part of the rows carry a size: once, few, many, or a class if the clone is expanded.

- 17 - TRBJ1-1 TRBV3-1/TRBV3-2 TGTGCCAGCAGCCAAGATCCCCCAGCAAACATGAACACTGAAGCTTTCTTT CASSQDPPANMNTEAFF
TRBD1 15 - TRBJ2-1 TRBV28 TGTGCCAGCACCCCCCCCGGGACAGGGAGAAATGAGCAGTTCTTC CASTPPGTGRNEQFF
TRBD2 17 - TRBJ2-3 TRBV3-1/TRBV3-2 TGTGCCAGCAGCCAAGAGGGGACTAGCGGGAGCACAGATACGCAGTATTTT CASSQEGTSGSTDTQYF
- 13 - TRBJ2-7 TRBV12-3/TRBV12-4 TGTGCCAGCAGTTTCCAGGGGCCGCAAGAGCAGTACTTC CASSFQGPQEQYF
- 18 - TRBJ2-1 TRBV15 TGTGCCACCAGCAGAGATCTGGCAGGGAGCGTCACACACAATGAGCAGTTCTTC CATSRDLAGSVTHNEQFF
- 13 - TRBJ2-2 TRBV3-1/TRBV3-2 TGTGCCAGCAGCTGGGCGAACACCGGGGAGCTGTTTTTT CASSWANTGELFF
- 13 - TRBJ2-2 TRBV6-5 TGTGCCAGCAGTTATGGAAGGACCGGGGAGCTGTTTTTT CASSYGRTGELFF
- 16 - TRBJ2-2 TRBV7-9 TGTGCCAGCAGCTTAGCGACCATGGGGGGGCACGGGGAGCTGTTTTTT CASSLATMGGHGELFF
- 12 - TRBJ2-3 TRBV9 TGTGCCAGCAGCGCCTCCACAGATACGCAGTATTTT CASSASTDTQYF
- 13 - TRBJ2-2 TRBV5-6 TGTGCCAGCAGCCCAGGGAACACCGGGGAGCTGTTTTTT CASSPGNTGELFF
TRBD2 15 - TRBJ2-1 TRBV28 TGTGCCAGCAGTCCGCCCGGGACTAGCGCCAATGAGCAGTTCTTC CASSPPGTSANEQFF
- 13 - TRBJ2-7 TRBV2 TGTGCCAGCAGTGATCGTGACACGTACGAGCAGTACTTC CASSDRDTYEQYF
- 13 few TRBJ2-5 TRBV2 TGTGCCAGCAGACCAGCCTACGCAGAGACCCAGTACTTC CASRPAYAETQYF
- 14 - TRBJ1-5 TRBV27 TGTGCCAGCAGTTTAATGGGTAACAATCAGCCCCAGCATTTT CASSLMGNNQPQHF
- 16 - TRBJ1-2 TRBV27 TGTGCCAGCAGTCTGGGACAAAGGCCTGGGGGCTATGGCTACACCTTC CASSLGQRPGGYGYTF
- 14 - TRBJ2-7 TRBV6-5 TGTGCCAGCAGACTACTTAGCGGCTCCTACGAGCAGTACTTC CASRLLSGSYEQYF
- 15 - TRBJ2-7 TRBV5-1 TGCGCCAGCAGCTTGGGGATAGGCGTAACCTACGAGCAGTACTTC CASSLGIGVTYEQYF
- 15 - TRBJ2-7 TRBV2 TGTGCCAGCAGTGAAACACAGACTACCAACTACGAGCAGTACTTC CASSETQTTNYEQYF
- 17 - TRBJ1-1 TRBV7-7 TGTGCTAGCAGCTTAGGTCCGATCGTCGCGTATATCACTGAAGCTTTCTTT CASSLGPIVAYITEAFF
- 15 - TRBJ2-6 TRBV5-1 TGCGCCAGCAGCACCCGGGGATCTGGGGCCAACGTCCTGACTTTC CASSTRGSGANVLTF
- 14 - TRBJ2-7 TRBV5-1 TGCGCCAGCAGCGAGGCGGGGGCCCCCTACGAGCAGTACTTC CASSEAGAPYEQYF
- 15 - TRBJ2-1 TRBV27 TGTGCCAGTAGACCTCGGGGAGGGGGCGGAAATGAGCAGTTCTTC CASRPRGGGGNEQFF
TRBD1 11 - TRBJ2-7 TRBV20-1 TGCAGTGCCCACAGGGGTCACGAGCAGTACTTC CSAHRGHEQYF
- 13 - TRBJ2-3 TRBV7-3 TGTGCCAGCAGCTTGGGCAGCACAGATACGCAGTATTTT CASSLGSTDTQYF
- 14 - TRBJ2-3 TRBV6-6 TGTGCCAGCAGCCCGGGACTTCAGGCAGATACGCAGTATTTT CASSPGLQADTQYF
- 16 - TRBJ1-3 TRBV7-8 TGTGCCAGCAGCTTGACAGAGACAGACTCTGGAAACACCATATATTTT CASSLTETDSGNTIYF
- 14 - TRBJ1-2 TRBV9 TGTGCCAGCAGCGTCCGCCAGGGTAGCTATGGCTACACCTTC CASSVRQGSYGYTF
- 13 - TRBJ1-6 TRBV2 TGTGCCAGCACTCGGACGGAGATTTCACCCCTCCACTTT CASTRTEISPLHF
- 13 - TRBJ2-7 TRBV7-9 TGTGCCAGCAGCCAAGATCAGGGGGGCTTTAGTTACTTC CASSQDQGGFSYF
TRBD1 16 - TRBJ1-2 TRBV28 TGTGCCAGCAGTACCCCCGGACAGGGGCACCACTATGGCTACACCTTC CASSTPGQGHHYGYTF
TRBD1 13 - TRBJ1-1 TRBV5-6 TGTGCCAGCAGCAGGACAGGGATCACTGAAGCTTTCTTT CASSRTGITEAFF
- 12 - TRBJ1-2 TRBV6-5 TGTGCCAGCAGCCAGGGAATGAGAGGCTACACCTTC CASSQGMRGYTF
- 12 - TRBJ1-1 TRBV5-6 TGTGCCAGCAGCTTCGGGGCAGGCGTGACTTTCTTT CASSFGAGVTFF
TRBD1 15 once TRBJ2-2 TRBV6-5 TGTGCCAGCAGACTACGGACAGGGGGCACCGGGGAGCTGTTTTTT CASRLRTGGTGELFF
TRBD2 11 - TRBJ2-2 TRBV12-3/TRBV12-4 TGTGCCAGCCGGGAGGCCGGGGAGCTGTTTTTT CASREAGELFF